The T cell receptor (beta chain) under discussion was sequenced for a study of blood T cell repertoires in COVID-19 (dated by TCRdb to 2018 to 2021). Study-wide context: The collaborator samples originated in the United States, Italy and Spain and spanned the acute and convalescent phases of COVID-19. The repertoires were made available in a free public database intended to serve as a resource for research on the immune response to SARS-CoV-2. Samples came from the ongoing ImmuneRACE study (first 160 participants) plus 1,254 subjects from 6 global collaborators. Nearly every sample came with metadata listing a de-identified subject ID, COVID-19 status, age in years and sex. The dataset comprised deeply sampled blood TCRbeta repertoires from subjects exposed to, actively infected with, or recovered from COVID-19. The prospective study material was composed of cDNA or gDNA derived from T cells, B-cell-depleted T cells, or PBMCs. Where available, HLA class I and class II types were taken from metadata supplied by the sample provider and were not determined by assay-based typing.

A word on this clone: Its antigen is still unknown. No clone much larger than this one lies a single base away; base qualities are absent.

One collaborating source in Seattle enrolled patients during active infection and followed them longitudinally through the course of disease. The collaborating institutions used their own protocols to collect whole blood in K2EDTA tubes. Collaborator samples were shipped for TCRbeta analysis as frozen whole blood, isolated PBMCs, or DNA extracted from either sample type. The CDR3 contains 13 residues, cysteine and phenylalanine counted. CDR3 DNA only is kept here, 39 bases in frame from base 1. The germline V and J ends show losses of 4 bases and 6 bases respectively, and no gene match explains 2 bases of the junction. The germline V gene gives CDR1 as KGHDR and CDR2 as SFDVKD. The immunoSEQ Assay, a bias-controlled multiplex PCR, was used to amplify TCRbeta CDR3 regions from genomic DNA. For the original study's pipeline: The number of nucleated cells in each sample was estimated from the amplification of reference gene primers within the assay. To quantify the absolute abundance of each unique TCRbeta CDR3 rearrangement, sequence reads were collapsed and filtered. For each sample, productive Simpson clonality was calculated as the square root of Simpson's diversity index across productive rearrangements. TCRdb carries this immuneACCESS record with in-frame sequences only. Its versions omit some clonotypes, under half of them owing to an unresolved V gene in the studies checked, with the rest unexplained. From that table come the V and J calls and clone size; the DNA was used to work out D and trimming. The sample table holds about 140,000 clones, of which 80% to 85% were seen once. Together, the top ten hold about 8.1% of the sample.

Here is what the overall study found, with its caveats: How much clinical and demographic metadata was included differed by source and by participant, and the metadata was provided uncurated.

The receptor chain draws on TRBV24-1 and TRBJ1-2, and TRBD1 aligns with 9 junction nucleotides. This TCR came from a man aged 25-40 years with COVID-19, enrolled during active disease. The material sequenced was peripheral blood. Read as DNA, the sequence is TGTGCCACCAGTGAGCGGACAGGGGATGGCTACACCTTC. Its coded protein is CATSERTGDGYTF.